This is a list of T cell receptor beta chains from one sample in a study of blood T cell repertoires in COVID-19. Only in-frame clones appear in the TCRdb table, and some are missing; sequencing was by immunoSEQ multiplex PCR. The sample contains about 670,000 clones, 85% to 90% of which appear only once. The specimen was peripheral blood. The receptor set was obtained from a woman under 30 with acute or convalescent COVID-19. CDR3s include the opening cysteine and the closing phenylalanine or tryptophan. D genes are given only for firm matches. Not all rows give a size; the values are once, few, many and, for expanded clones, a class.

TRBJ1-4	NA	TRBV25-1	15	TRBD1	TGTGCCAGCAGTGCCTTGAACAGGGGGGAAGAAAAACTGTTTTTT	CASSALNRGEEKLFF
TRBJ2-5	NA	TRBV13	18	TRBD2	TGTGCCAGCAGCCCCCGGGGGGGGGAGCGGGGTGTTAAAGAGACCCAGTACTTC	CASSPRGGERGVKETQYF
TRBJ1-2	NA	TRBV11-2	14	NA	TGTGCCAGCAGCTCGGACAGATTCCGCTATGGCTACACCTTC	CASSSDRFRYGYTF
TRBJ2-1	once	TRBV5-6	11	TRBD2	TGTGCCAGCGGACTAGGCTATGAGCAGTTCTTC	CASGLGYEQFF
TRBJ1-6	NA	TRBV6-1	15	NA	TGTGCCAGCAGTGAAAGCGAACACACTAATTCACCCCTCCACTTT	CASSESEHTNSPLHF
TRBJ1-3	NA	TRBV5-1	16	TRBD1	TGCGCCAGCAGCTTTACAGGGGGCCCGTCTGGAAACACCATATATTTT	CASSFTGGPSGNTIYF
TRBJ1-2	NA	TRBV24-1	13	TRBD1	TGTGCCACCAGTGACTCGGGACAGACTGGCTACACCTTC	CATSDSGQTGYTF
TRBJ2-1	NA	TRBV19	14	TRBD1	TGTGCCAGTAGTAGGACAGGCGTTAGCAATGAGCAGTTCTTC	CASSRTGVSNEQFF
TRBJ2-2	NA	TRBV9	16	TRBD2	TGTGCCAGCAGCTTTAGCGGGGGGGCCAACACCGGGGAGCTGTTTTTT	CASSFSGGANTGELFF
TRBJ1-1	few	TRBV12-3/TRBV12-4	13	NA	TGTGCCAGCAGTTTCCAGGGGAACACTGAAGCTTTCTTT	CASSFQGNTEAFF
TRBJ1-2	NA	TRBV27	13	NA	TGTGCCAGCGCTTCTTGGGACAAACCTGGCTACACCTTC	CASASWDKPGYTF
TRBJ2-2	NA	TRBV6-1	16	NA	TGTGCCAGCAGTGAAGCTGCCCACAGGGCGGTTGGGGAGCTGTTTTTT	CASSEAAHRAVGELFF
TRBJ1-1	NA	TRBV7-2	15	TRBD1	TGTGCCAGCAGCTTAGAACCGTACAGGGGCACTGAAGCTTTCTTT	CASSLEPYRGTEAFF
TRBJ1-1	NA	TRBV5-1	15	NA	TGCGCCAGCAGCGGTAGCCTCAGTATGAACACTGAAGCTTTCTTT	CASSGSLSMNTEAFF
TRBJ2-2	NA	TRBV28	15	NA	TGTGCCAGCAGTGCCCCGGACAGGAACACCGGGGAGCTGTTTTTT	CASSAPDRNTGELFF
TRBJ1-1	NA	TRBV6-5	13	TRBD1	TGTGCCAGCCAAAGGACAGGGGGAACTGAAGCTTTCTTT	CASQRTGGTEAFF
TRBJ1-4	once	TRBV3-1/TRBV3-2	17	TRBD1	TGTGCCAGCAGCCCCCGACAGGGTCCCACAACTAATGAAAAACTGTTTTTT	CASSPRQGPTTNEKLFF
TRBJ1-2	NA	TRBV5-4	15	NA	TGTGCCAGCAGCTTGGCTTCCTTCTCTAACTATGGCTACACCTTC	CASSLASFSNYGYTF
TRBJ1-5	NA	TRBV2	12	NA	TGTGCCAGCAGTGACTGGAGTCAGCCCCAGCATTTT	CASSDWSQPQHF
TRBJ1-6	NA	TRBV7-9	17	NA	TGTGCCAGCAGCCCCCGGTCGGGCAGGGAGGATAATTCACCCCTCCACTTT	CASSPRSGREDNSPLHF
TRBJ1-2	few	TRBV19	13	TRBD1	TGTGCCAGCCGGGACAGGGATCACTATGGCTACACCTTC	CASRDRDHYGYTF
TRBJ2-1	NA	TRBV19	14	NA	TGTGCCGCGGCTCGGGACACCGGTCGCGATGAGCAGTTCTTC	CAAARDTGRDEQFF
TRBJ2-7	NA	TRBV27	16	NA	TGTGCCAGCAGTTCCCGCGGGGCAGGGGGGACCCACGAGCAGTACTTC	CASSSRGAGGTHEQYF
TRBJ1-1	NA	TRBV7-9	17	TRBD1	TGTGCCAGCAGCTTGCCGACAGGGGGCGGAAGGAACACTGAAGCTTTCTTT	CASSLPTGGGRNTEAFF
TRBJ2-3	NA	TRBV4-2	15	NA	TGTGCCAGCAGCCAAGATGGAGGGGTCACAGATACGCAGTATTTT	CASSQDGGVTDTQYF
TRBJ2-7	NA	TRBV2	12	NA	TGTGCCAGCAGTGAAGCCGGCTACGAGCAGTACTTC	CASSEAGYEQYF
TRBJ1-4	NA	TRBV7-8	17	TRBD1	TGTGCCAGCAGCTTGGGGACAGGGCGGTGGGTAGGTGAAAAACTGTTTTTT	CASSLGTGRWVGEKLFF
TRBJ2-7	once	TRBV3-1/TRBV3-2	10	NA	TGTGCCAGCGGAGCCTACGAGCAGTACTTC	CASGAYEQYF
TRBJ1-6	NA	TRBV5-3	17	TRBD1	TGTGCCAGAAGCGTAAATGGGACAGGTGAAAATAATTCACCCCTCCACTTT	CARSVNGTGENNSPLHF
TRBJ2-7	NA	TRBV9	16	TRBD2	TGTGCCAGCAGCGTAGAAATAGCGGGGGGACCCTACGAGCAGTACTTC	CASSVEIAGGPYEQYF
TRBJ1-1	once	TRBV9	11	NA	TGTGCCAGCAGCGGCAATACAGGGGCTTTCTTT	CASSGNTGAFF
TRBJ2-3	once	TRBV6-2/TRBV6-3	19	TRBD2	TGTGCCAGCAGTTACTCCTACCATCGACTAGCGGCTAGCACAGATACGCAGTATTTT	CASSYSYHRLAASTDTQYF
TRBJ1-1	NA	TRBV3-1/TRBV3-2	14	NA	TGTGCCAGCAGCCAAGGTCAGGAGAACACTGAAGCTTTCTTT	CASSQGQENTEAFF
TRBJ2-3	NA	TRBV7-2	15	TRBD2	TGTGCCAGCAGCACGGGACTAGACCCCACAGATACGCAGTATTTT	CASSTGLDPTDTQYF
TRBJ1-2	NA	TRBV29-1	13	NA	TGCAGCGTTGTGAGGGCCGGGAACTATGGCTACACCTTC	CSVVRAGNYGYTF
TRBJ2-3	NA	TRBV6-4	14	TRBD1	TGTGCCAGCAGTGACTCAGGGGGCGGGGATACGCAGTATTTT	CASSDSGGGDTQYF
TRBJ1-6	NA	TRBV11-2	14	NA	TGTGCCAGCAGCCCAATGGGGGGTCGGTCACCCCTCCACTTT	CASSPMGGRSPLHF
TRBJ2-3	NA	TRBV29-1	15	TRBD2	TGCAGCGCCGGGGGGGGTTTAGCGGGCTCAGATACGCAGTATTTT	CSAGGGLAGSDTQYF
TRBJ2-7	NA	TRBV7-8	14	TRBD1	TGTGCCAGCCTCGGACAGGGGGTCTCCTACGAGCAGTACTTC	CASLGQGVSYEQYF
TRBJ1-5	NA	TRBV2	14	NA	TGTGCCAGCAGTTCACAAATCGGGAATCAGCCCCAGCATTTT	CASSSQIGNQPQHF
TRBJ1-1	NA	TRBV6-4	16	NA	TGTGCCAGCAGTCCCCTGGCGGGCAGACCGAACACTGAAGCTTTCTTT	CASSPLAGRPNTEAFF
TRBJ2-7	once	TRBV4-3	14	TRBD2	TGCGCCAGCAGCCCCGAGCGGGGATCCGACGAGCAGTACTTC	CASSPERGSDEQYF
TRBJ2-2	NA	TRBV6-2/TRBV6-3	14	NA	TGTGCCAGCAGCCCTTGGGGCCTCACCGGGGAGCTGTTTTTT	CASSPWGLTGELFF